The rows below give T cell receptor beta chains drawn from one sample of a study of PD-1 blockade in mismatch repair-deficient tumors. Produced via immunoSEQ multiplex PCR; TCRdb's table is partial and in-frame only. The sample lists some 120,000 clones, about 74% occurring once. The source was peripheral blood, collected about 60 weeks after starting pembrolizumab. These receptors all come from an adult with mismatch repair-deficient cancer. CDR3s include the opening cysteine and the closing phenylalanine or tryptophan. A D gene is named only where the DNA matches it firmly. Size tells how often a clone was seen (once, few, many) or the class of an expanded clone, and some rows leave it out.

.	TRBV6-5	TRBJ2-7	.	TGTGCCAGCAGTTACGCTAGCGACTACGAGCAGTACTTC	CASSYASDYEQYF
.	TRBV2	TRBJ2-7	.	TGTGCCAGCAAGGAGAGGCTCCCGGTCGGCTACGAGCAGTACTTC	CASKERLPVGYEQYF
once	TRBV20-1	TRBJ1-1	.	TGCAGCCTCTGGATAGGGGTAGGAGCTTTCTTT	CSLWIGVGAFF
.	TRBV14	TRBJ2-3	.	TGTGCCAGCAGCCAAAGGGGATTCTCCACAGATACGCAGTATTTT	CASSQRGFSTDTQYF
.	TRBV11-2	TRBJ1-1	.	TGTGCCAGCGGCGCCCAGGGGTCCACTGAAGCTTTCTTT	CASGAQGSTEAFF
few	TRBV28	TRBJ1-2	TRBD1	TGTGCCAGCAGCACGGGACAGTTCTATGGCTACACCTTC	CASSTGQFYGYTF
.	TRBV5-4	TRBJ2-5	.	TGTGCCAGCAGCCAAGCCCCTGGCGGAACGCAAGAGACCCAGTACTTC	CASSQAPGGTQETQYF
.	TRBV19	TRBJ2-5	TRBD1	TGTGCCAGTAGTATGACAGGGTATAGAGGGCAGGGTGGGGAGACCCAGTACTTC	CASSMTGYRGQGGETQYF
.	TRBV11-3	TRBJ2-1	.	TGTGCCAGCAGCTTAGTTTCGGGGTGGGAATACAATGAGCAGTTCTTC	CASSLVSGWEYNEQFF
.	TRBV14	TRBJ1-2	.	TGTGCCAGCAGCCAGGAGTCCCTCCAAGCTCGGGGCTACACCTTC	CASSQESLQARGYTF
.	TRBV27	TRBJ2-7	.	TGTGCCAGCAGTTTATCTAGGGGAGAGCAGTACTTC	CASSLSRGEQYF
once	TRBV15	TRBJ2-1	.	TGTGCCATCGGGGGATCATACAATGAGCAGTTCTTC	CAIGGSYNEQFF
.	TRBV6-1	TRBJ2-1	TRBD2	TGTGCCAGCAGTCGACTAGCGGGAGGGCACAATGAGCAGTTCTTC	CASSRLAGGHNEQFF
many	TRBV18	TRBJ1-1	.	TGTGCCAGCTCACCGGGGGGAGAGGGTGAAGCTTTCTTT	CASSPGGEGEAFF
many	TRBV27	TRBJ1-1	.	TGTGCCAGCAGTCCAGGCGGGGTCGAAGCTTTCTTT	CASSPGGVEAFF
.	TRBV6-5	TRBJ2-7	.	TGTGCCAGCAGTTACTCCCCGCAGGGAACCTACGAGCAGTACTTC	CASSYSPQGTYEQYF
few	TRBV7-2	TRBJ2-3	.	TGTGCCAGCAGCTTTACAGATACGCAGTATTTT	CASSFTDTQYF
.	TRBV7-2	TRBJ2-5	.	TGTGCCAGCAGCTCACCGGGTAGTGGGGGAGAGACCCAGTACTTC	CASSSPGSGGETQYF
.	TRBV2	TRBJ2-7	TRBD1	TGTGCCAGCAGGCAGGGGGCAGGCTACGAGCAGTACTTC	CASRQGAGYEQYF
once	TRBV4-3	TRBJ1-2	TRBD1	TGCGCCAGCAGCCGGGGACAGGGGGCTTTTGGCTACACCTTC	CASSRGQGAFGYTF
.	TRBV29-1	TRBJ2-1	TRBD1	TGCAGCGTTGAATTGGGACAGGGAGTGAATGAGCAGTTCTTC	CSVELGQGVNEQFF
.	TRBV7-8	TRBJ2-1	TRBD2	TGTGCCGGCCGGGGGGGAAGCGATGAGCAGTTCTTC	CAGRGGSDEQFF
.	TRBV27	TRBJ1-1	TRBD1	TGTGCCAGCAGTGGCTGGGACAGGGCAACTGAAGCTTTCTTT	CASSGWDRATEAFF
once	TRBV6-5	TRBJ2-1	.	TGTGCCAGCAGCCCGGACGGGCTATCTTACAATGAGCAGTTCTTC	CASSPDGLSYNEQFF
.	TRBV11-3	TRBJ2-1	TRBD2	TGTGCCAGCAGCTTCCTAGCGGACGAGAATGAGCAGTTCTTC	CASSFLADENEQFF
.	TRBV7-6	TRBJ2-1	.	TGTGCCAGCAGTCGCAACAATGAGCAGTTCTTC	CASSRNNEQFF
few	TRBV10-3	TRBJ1-4	.	TGTGCCATCAGTGAACAGGGTGAAAAACTGTTTTTT	CAISEQGEKLFF
.	TRBV6-1	TRBJ1-1	.	TGTGCCAGCAGTGAAGTGGGGTTCACTGAAGCTTTCTTT	CASSEVGFTEAFF
.	TRBV6-6	TRBJ1-5	.	TGTGCCAGCAGTTACGGCGGAAATAGCAATCAGCCCCAGCATTTT	CASSYGGNSNQPQHF
.	TRBV10-1	TRBJ1-1	.	TGCGCCAGCAAAAGGGGCGCAGGGGACACTGAAGCTTTCTTT	CASKRGAGDTEAFF
.	TRBV9	TRBJ1-1	.	TGTGCCAGCAGCGTAGGTGGGGGACGAAGAACTGAAGCTTTCTTT	CASSVGGGRRTEAFF
.	TRBV27	TRBJ2-5	TRBD2	TGTGCCAGCAGTCTATTAGCGGGAGGTGAGACCCAGTACTTC	CASSLLAGGETQYF
once	TRBV9	TRBJ2-3	.	TGTGCCAGCAGCCCACCCGGCGGCCAAGATACGCAGTATTTT	CASSPPGGQDTQYF
once	TRBV28	TRBJ2-1	.	TGTGCCAGCAGTTTACTGGGATACTACAATGAGCAGTTCTTC	CASSLLGYYNEQFF
.	TRBV4-3	TRBJ2-5	.	TGCGCCAGCAGCCAAGGGCCGGGCGAGACCCAGTACTTC	CASSQGPGETQYF
once	TRBV5-4	TRBJ2-7	TRBD2	TGTGCCAGCAGCTTAAAGCGGGAGTTAGACGAGCAGTACTTC	CASSLKRELDEQYF
.	TRBV7-8	TRBJ1-2	.	TGTGCCAGCAGCTTAGTCTCCGGAGGAGGCTACACCTTC	CASSLVSGGGYTF
.	TRBV11-2	TRBJ2-1	.	TGTGCCAGCAGCTCGGACCGCGGGCGGGAGCAGTTCTTC	CASSSDRGREQFF
few	TRBV5-4	TRBJ1-2	TRBD1	TGTGCCAGCAGCGTGGGACAGTCAAACTATGGCTACACCTTC	CASSVGQSNYGYTF
.	TRBV29-1	TRBJ2-3	TRBD2	TGCAGCGTTGCAGGACTAGCGGGAACAGATACGCAGTATTTT	CSVAGLAGTDTQYF
once	TRBV9	TRBJ1-2	TRBD1	TGTGCCAGCAGCGTGCGGACAGGGGGCACCTTCTCCTATGGCTACACCTTC	CASSVRTGGTFSYGYTF